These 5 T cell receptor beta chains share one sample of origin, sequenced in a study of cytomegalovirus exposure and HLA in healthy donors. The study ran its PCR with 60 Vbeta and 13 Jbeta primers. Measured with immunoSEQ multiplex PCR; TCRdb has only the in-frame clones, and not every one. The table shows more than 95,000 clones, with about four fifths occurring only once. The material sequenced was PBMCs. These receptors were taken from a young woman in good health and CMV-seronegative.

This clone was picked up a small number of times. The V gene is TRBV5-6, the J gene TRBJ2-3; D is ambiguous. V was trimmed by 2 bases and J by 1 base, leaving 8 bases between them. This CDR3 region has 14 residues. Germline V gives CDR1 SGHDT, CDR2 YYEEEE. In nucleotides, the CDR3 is TGTGCCAGCAGCTTTGCCCAGGGCACAGATACGCAGTATTTT. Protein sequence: CASSFAQGTDTQYF.

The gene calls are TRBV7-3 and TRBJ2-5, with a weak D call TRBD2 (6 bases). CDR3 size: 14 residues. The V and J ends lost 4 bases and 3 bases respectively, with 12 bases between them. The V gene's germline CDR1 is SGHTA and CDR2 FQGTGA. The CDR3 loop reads CASSSGTGEETQYF. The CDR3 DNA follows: TGTGCCAGCAGCTCCGGGACTGGCGAAGAGACCCAGTACTTC.

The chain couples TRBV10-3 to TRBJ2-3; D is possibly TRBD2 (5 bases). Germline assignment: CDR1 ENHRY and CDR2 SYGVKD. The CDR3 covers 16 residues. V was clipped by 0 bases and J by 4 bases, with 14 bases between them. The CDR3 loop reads CAISESWETGADTQYF. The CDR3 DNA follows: TGTGCCATCAGTGAGTCGTGGGAGACGGGTGCAGATACGCAGTATTTT.

The CDR3, as DNA: TGTGCCAGCAGTGAAGGAAGCGGGAGGTCCTACGAGCAGTACTTC. It yields the protein CASSEGSGRSYEQYF. The chain employs TRBV2 and TRBJ2-7, with 9 bases fitting TRBD2. The germline gives CDR1 SNHLY, CDR2 FYNNEI. Losses at the gene ends were 1 base for V and 1 base for J; bases not matched to a gene: 2. The CDR3 covers 15 residues.

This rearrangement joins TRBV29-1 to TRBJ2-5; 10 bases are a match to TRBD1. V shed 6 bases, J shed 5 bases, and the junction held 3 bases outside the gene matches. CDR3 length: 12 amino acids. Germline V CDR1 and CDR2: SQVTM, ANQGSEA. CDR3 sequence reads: CSVLDRGETQYF. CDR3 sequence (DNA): TGCAGCGTCCTGGACAGGGGGGAGACCCAGTACTTC.